One sample yielded the 19 T cell receptor beta chains listed below, sequenced in a study of blood T cell repertoires in COVID-19. Measured with immunoSEQ multiplex PCR; TCRdb has only the in-frame clones, and not every one. The sample comprises some 150,000 clones, around four fifths of which are singletons, and around 3.1% rests with the top ten. The sequenced material came from peripheral blood. These TCRs come from a woman between 40 and 50 years old with active or convalescent COVID-19.

The V call is TRBV19, the J call TRBJ1-1; D gene ambiguous. This CDR3 spans 13 amino acids. Germline values: CDR1 LNHDA, CDR2 SQIVND (reference sequence). V lost 3 bases to trimming and J lost 1 base, with 6 bases between them. The CDR3 sequence: CASSIERNTEAFF. The CDR3 region has the DNA TGTGCCAGTAGTATCGAGAGGAACACTGAAGCTTTCTTT.

The rearrangement joins TRBV2 to TRBJ1-5, with D tentatively TRBD1 (6 bases). Trimming took off 3 bases at V and 9 bases at J, with 15 bases between the two ends. In germline, CDR1 is SNHLY, CDR2 FYNNEI. CDR3 length: 14 residues. CDR3 protein: CASSDSRGQTPQHF. CDR3 in DNA: TGTGCCAGCAGTGATTCACGCGGACAGACGCCCCAGCATTTT.

CDR3 nucleotides: TGCAGCGTTGGAGGCGGGACTAGCGGGAGCTCCTACAATGAGCAGTTCTTC. Its protein is CSVGGGTSGSSYNEQFF. The chain couples TRBV29-1 to TRBJ2-1; the match to TRBD2 covers 14 bases. J was trimmed by 0 bases and V by 4 bases; bases with no gene match: 5. The CDR3 extends over 17 amino acids. Germline values: CDR1 SQVTM, CDR2 ANQGSEA.

The chain recombines TRBV27 with TRBJ2-1; D uncertain. With 9 bases removed from V and 12 bases from J, the gap between germline ends came to 15 bases. Germline-derived CDR1 and CDR2 are MNHEY and SMNVEV (reference sequence). There are 11 residues in the CDR3. The CDR3 bases are TGTGCCAGTTCTGGAGTGGGTTGGCAGTTCTTC. The encoded protein is CASSGVGWQFF.

This chain joins TRBV25-1 and TRBJ1-6; the D gene is possibly TRBD1 (5 bases). V dropped 6 bases and J dropped 10 bases, with 13 bases sitting between them. This CDR3 has 13 residues. Germline loops: CDR1 MGHDK, CDR2 SYGVNS. CDR3 region: CASSQPGGSPLHF. The CDR3, as DNA: TGTGCCAGCAGCCAACCGGGGGGGTCACCCCTCCACTTT.

This clone has a handful of counts. The V and J genes are TRBV9 and TRBJ2-2; D may be TRBD2 (6 bases). Germline V gene sequence: CDR1 SGDLS, CDR2 YYNGEE. This CDR3 contains 13 residues. V dropped 5 bases and J dropped 4 bases, with 9 bases sitting between them. CDR3 DNA: TGTGCCAGCAGATCGGAGGGCACCGGGGAGCTGTTTTTT. It is translated as CASRSEGTGELFF.

The J gene is TRBJ2-1, the V gene TRBV18; 10 bases match TRBD2. CDR3 size: 15 residues. The germline gives CDR1 KGHSH, CDR2 LQKENI. The ends lost 1 base at V and 6 bases at J; junction bases unmatched: 3. This chain's CDR3 is CASSPRIAGGNEQFF. For the CDR3, the DNA is TGTGCCAGCTCACCACGTATAGCGGGGGGCAATGAGCAGTTCTTC.

This chain links TRBV7-2 with TRBJ1-1, with a possible D match to TRBD1 (6 bases). V was pared by 5 bases and J by 5 bases, with 18 bases between. The CDR3 length is 15 residues. From germline, CDR1 is SGHTA and CDR2 FQGNSA. Here the CDR3 DNA reads TGTGCCAGCAGCCAACGAGGGGGGGAGTTAACTGAAGCTTTCTTT. It codes for CASSQRGGELTEAFF.

This chain joins TRBV7-2 and TRBJ1-1, with a tentative D call TRBD1 (6 bases). Trimming left V 5 bases short and J 5 bases short, with 18 bases between. Germline V gives CDR1 SGHTA, CDR2 FQGNSA. The CDR3 spans 15 residues. CDR3 in amino acids: CASSPNSGGGTEAFF. CDR3 DNA: TGTGCCAGCAGCCCTAACTCGGGGGGCGGGACTGAAGCTTTCTTT.

The chain links TRBV15 to TRBJ2-2; tentatively, D is TRBD1 (8 bases). Trimming cost V 3 bases and J 6 bases, with 14 bases left between them. The CDR3 sequence is 15 residues long. The germline V gene encodes CDR1 LNHNV and CDR2 YYDKDF (reference sequence). DNA of the CDR3: TGTGCCACCAGCAGTGGACAGGGAGGGGCCGGGGAGCTGTTTTTT. This gives the protein CATSSGQGGAGELFF.

The count of this clone is one. J is TRBJ2-1 and V is TRBV5-1; 7 bases map to TRBD2. V was clipped by 4 bases and J by 8 bases; unmatched bases: 6. Germline V lookup: CDR1 SGHRS, CDR2 YFSETQ. The CDR3 loop spans 13 amino acids. For the CDR3, the DNA is TGCGCCAGCAGCCGGGGGGTAGAGGATGAGCAGTTCTTC. This translates into CASSRGVEDEQFF. The whole variable domain, remainder taken from reference TRBV5-1 and TRBJ2-1, is KAGVTQTPRYLIKTRGQQVTLSCSPISGHRSVSWYQQTPGQGLQFLFEYFSETQRNKGNFPGRFSGRQFSNSRSEMNVSTLELGDSALYLCASSRGVEDEQFFGPGTRLTVL.

This chain uses TRBV7-2 with TRBJ2-3, with 9 bases that match TRBD1. V was pared by 0 bases and J by 9 bases, with 19 bases of the junction left unmatched. The germline V gene encodes CDR1 SGHTA and CDR2 FQGNSA. The CDR3 sequence is 19 residues long. In DNA form, the CDR3 reads TGTGCCAGCAGCTTAGCCACCGCGGGGACAGGGAGTCGGGTGGGCACGCAGTATTTT. Translating it yields CASSLATAGTGSRVGTQYF.

The chain employs TRBV29-1 and TRBJ1-1; a possible D gene is TRBD1 (5 bases). Trimming took 7 bases from V and 5 from J, leaving 17 bases between them. The CDR3 totals 13 residues. CDR1 is SQVTM, CDR2 ANQGSEA, per germline. The CDR3 here is CSASVRVGTEAFF. The CDR3 nucleotides read TGCAGCGCTTCCGTCAGGGTGGGGACTGAAGCTTTCTTT.

The chain couples TRBV30 to TRBJ1-4, with D maybe TRBD1 (5 bases). This CDR3 has 13 amino acids. Deletions cut 5 bases from V and 2 bases from J, with 9 bases between. CDR1 and CDR2 (germline): GTSNPN, SVGIG (reference sequence). The CDR3 sequence: CAWARGTNEKLFF. Written as DNA, the CDR3 is TGTGCCTGGGCGCGGGGGACTAATGAAAAACTGTTTTTT.

This chain connects TRBV28 to TRBJ1-2; 7 bases fit TRBD1. V lost 3 bases, J lost 4 bases, and 8 bases stayed unmatched. CDR3 length: 15 residues. Germline V gene lookup returns CDR1 MDHEN and CDR2 SYDVKM. CDR3 nucleotides: TGTGCCAGCAGTTTCTACCATACAGGGGTCTATGGCTACACCTTC. This gives the protein CASSFYHTGVYGYTF.

This clone has at least ten counts. This sequence joins TRBV7-8 and TRBJ2-2; 8 positions match TRBD2. The germline V gene has CDR1 SGHVS and CDR2 FQNEAQ. The CDR3 loop spans 16 amino acids. Trimming removed 1 base from V and 4 bases from J; junction bases left unmatched: 5. The CDR3 here is CASSLGGSGITGELFF. The CDR3 nucleotides are TGTGCCAGCAGCTTAGGTGGTAGCGGGATCACCGGGGAGCTGTTTTTT.

The rearrangement uses TRBV19 and TRBJ2-7; D is possibly TRBD1 (5 bases). Looked up from germline, CDR1 is LNHDA and CDR2 is SQIVND (reference sequence). Trimming cost V 5 bases and J 0 bases, with 11 bases left between them. The length of the CDR3 is 14 residues. The CDR3 DNA follows: TGTGCCAGTAGTGAACAGGTCTCCTCCTACGAGCAGTACTTC. It specifies CASSEQVSSYEQYF.

This chain joins TRBV29-1 and TRBJ2-3; 11 bases map to TRBD2. Germline V gene sequence: CDR1 SQVTM, CDR2 ANQGSEA. This CDR3 has 15 amino acids. Unmatched junction bases numbered 7, after V lost 2 bases and J lost 6 bases. Written as DNA, the CDR3 is TGCAGCGTTGAATCGATAGCGGGAGGGGCTGATACGCAGTATTTT. Protein: CSVESIAGGADTQYF.

CDR3 residues: CASSQLWAPSNTGELFF. The CDR3 DNA sequence: TGCGCCAGCAGCCAATTGTGGGCCCCCTCGAACACCGGGGAGCTGTTTTTT. This sequence joins TRBV4-3 and TRBJ2-2; D is unclear. This CDR3 is built from 17 residues. Germline CDR1 is LGHNA and CDR2 is YSLEER. V lost 2 bases, J lost 0 bases, and 13 bases lay in between.